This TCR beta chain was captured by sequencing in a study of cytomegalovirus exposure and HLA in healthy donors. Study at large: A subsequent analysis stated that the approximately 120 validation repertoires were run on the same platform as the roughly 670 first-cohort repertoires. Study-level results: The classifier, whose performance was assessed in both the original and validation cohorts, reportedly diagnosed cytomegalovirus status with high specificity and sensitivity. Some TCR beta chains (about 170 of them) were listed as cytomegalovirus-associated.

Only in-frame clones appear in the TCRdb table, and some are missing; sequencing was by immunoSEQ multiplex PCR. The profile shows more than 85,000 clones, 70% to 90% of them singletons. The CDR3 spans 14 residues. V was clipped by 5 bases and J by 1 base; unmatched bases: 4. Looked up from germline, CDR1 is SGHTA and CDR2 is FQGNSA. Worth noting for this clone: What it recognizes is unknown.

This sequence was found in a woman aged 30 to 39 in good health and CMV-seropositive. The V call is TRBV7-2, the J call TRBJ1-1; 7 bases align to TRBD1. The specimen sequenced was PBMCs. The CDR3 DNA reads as TGTGCCAGCAGCGCCACAGGGGCGAACACTGAAGCTTTCTTT. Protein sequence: CASSATGANTEAFF.